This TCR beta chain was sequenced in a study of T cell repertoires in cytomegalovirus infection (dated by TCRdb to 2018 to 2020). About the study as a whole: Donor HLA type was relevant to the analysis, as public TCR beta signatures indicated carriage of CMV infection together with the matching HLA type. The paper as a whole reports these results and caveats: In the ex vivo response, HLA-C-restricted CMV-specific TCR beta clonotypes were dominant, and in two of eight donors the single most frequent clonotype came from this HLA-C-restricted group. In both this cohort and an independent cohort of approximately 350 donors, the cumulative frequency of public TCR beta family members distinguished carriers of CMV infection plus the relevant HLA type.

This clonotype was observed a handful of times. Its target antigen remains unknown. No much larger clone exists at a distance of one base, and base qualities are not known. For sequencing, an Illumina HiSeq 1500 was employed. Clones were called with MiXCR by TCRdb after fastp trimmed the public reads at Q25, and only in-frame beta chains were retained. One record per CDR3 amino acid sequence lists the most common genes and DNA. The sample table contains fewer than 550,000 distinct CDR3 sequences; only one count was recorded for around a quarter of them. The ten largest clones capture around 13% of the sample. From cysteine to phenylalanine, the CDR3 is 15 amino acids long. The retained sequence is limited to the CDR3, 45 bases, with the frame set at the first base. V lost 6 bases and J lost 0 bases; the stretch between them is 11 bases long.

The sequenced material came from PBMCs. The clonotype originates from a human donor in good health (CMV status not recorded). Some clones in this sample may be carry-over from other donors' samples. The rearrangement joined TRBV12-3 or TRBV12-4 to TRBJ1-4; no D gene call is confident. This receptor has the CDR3 CASSPWTPTNEKLFF. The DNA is TGTGCCAGCAGCCCCTGGACTCCAACTAATGAAAAACTGTTTTTT.